These 2 T cell receptor beta chains originate from one sample sequenced in a study of CD8 T cells in ankylosing spondylitis. Whole-study results and caveats: Roughly eight highly homologous variants formed a TCR beta motif that appeared characteristic of ankylosing spondylitis blood.

TCRdb re-called the 5' RACE reads through MiXCR, storing one row per CDR3 protein. The sample lists about 540,000 distinct CDR3 sequences, about 13% seen once, with 6.8% in the top ten. These receptors lack a known antigen. Sequences were obtained from blood, either unsorted or a sorted T cell fraction (not recorded which). The receptors were sampled from a male donor with ankylosing spondylitis.

The chain is built from TRBV24-1 and TRBJ2-1, with 10 bases lining up with TRBD2. This CDR3 region has 16 residues. V lost 3 bases to trimming and J lost 4 bases; unmatched junction nucleotides: 5. Germline assignment: CDR1 KGHDR and CDR2 SFDVKD. CDR3 DNA: TGTGCCACCAGTGATCTAGCGGGAGCTCCATACAATGAGCAGTTCTTC. Protein product: CATSDLAGAPYNEQFF.

This clonotype has a handful of counts. The V call is TRBV3-1, the J call TRBJ2-7; D not certain. Trimming pared 0 bases from V and 3 bases from J, leaving 15 bases between. The V gene's germline CDR1 is LGHDT and CDR2 YNNKEL (reference sequence). The CDR3 covers 16 residues. The CDR3 DNA reads TGTGCCAGCAGCCAAGATCCGGCAGGCAACCTCTACGAGCAGTACTTC. Translation: CASSQDPAGNLYEQYF.